A single sample is the source of the 2 T cell receptor beta chains below, sequenced in a study of blood T cell repertoires in COVID-19. Clones were read by immunoSEQ multiplex PCR, and TCRdb kept only the in-frame ones, dropping some. Counted here are 110,000 or so clones, nearly 90% occurring once; the ten biggest clones make up 8% to 9.5%. The sequenced material came from peripheral blood. These receptors were obtained from a woman in her 70s who had recovered from COVID-19.

This clone was counted a few times. This chain joins TRBV10-3 and TRBJ2-1; TRBD1 matches 7 bases. In germline, CDR1 is ENHRY, CDR2 SYGVKD. V lost 9 bases and J lost 0; bases outside the gene matches: 8. The CDR3 consists of 15 residues. CDR3 DNA: TGTGCCATAGCAGAGGGACAGTCCTCCTACAATGAGCAGTTCTTC. Translation gives CAIAEGQSSYNEQFF.

Written as DNA, the CDR3 is TGCAGCGTCGCGACTGGGGGGTACACCATATATTTT. Translation: CSVATGGYTIYF. This sequence joins TRBV29-1 and TRBJ1-3; D is possibly TRBD1 (5 bases). The CDR3 is made up of 12 amino acids. Germline V gene lookup returns CDR1 SQVTM and CDR2 ANQGSEA. V gave up 6 bases and J gave up 8 bases, with 14 bases separating them.